The clone carrying this TCR beta chain appeared once. Its target is not known. This may stem from a read error, because a much larger clone lies one nucleotide away. The sample is drawn from a study of blood T cells in healthy people across ages. A sample-barcoded 5' primer and a J-beta primer mix were used in a second PCR of about 7 to 12 cycles. A 12-random-nucleotide template-switch adaptor tagged each cDNA molecule. MiXCR was run by TCRdb on the 5' RACE reads, yielding one entry per CDR3 protein. Seen here are around 670,000 distinct CDR3 sequences, approximately 30% observed once, and the top ten hold less than 20%. Germline V lookup: CDR1 LGHDT, CDR2 YNNKEL (reference sequence). The V end lost 1 base, the J end lost 6 bases, and 16 bases lay between the germline ends. The CDR3 is 16 residues long. Every sample gave at least 5 micrograms of total RNA when it was extracted. Study-wide results and limits: Both higher diversity and more naive CD4+ cells marked long-lived donors when set against aged donors.

The TCR originated in a woman older than 75 in good health. Sequencing was performed on blood. The V gene is TRBV3-1, the J gene TRBJ2-1; possibly TRBD2 for D (5 bases). The CDR3 protein is CASSQGRRKPSNEQFF. DNA for the CDR3: TGTGCCAGCAGCCAAGGTCGGAGGAAACCGAGCAATGAGCAGTTCTTC.